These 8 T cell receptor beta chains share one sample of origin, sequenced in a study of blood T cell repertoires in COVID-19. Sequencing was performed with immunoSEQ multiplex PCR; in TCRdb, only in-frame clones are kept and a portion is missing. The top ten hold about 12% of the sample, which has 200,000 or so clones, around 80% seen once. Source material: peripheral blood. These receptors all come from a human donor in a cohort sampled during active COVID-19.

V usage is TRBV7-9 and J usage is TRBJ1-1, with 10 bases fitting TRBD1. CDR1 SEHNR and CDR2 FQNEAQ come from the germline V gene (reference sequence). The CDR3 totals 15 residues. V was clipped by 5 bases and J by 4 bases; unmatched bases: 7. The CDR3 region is CASSTRDRGGTEAFF. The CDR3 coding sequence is TGTGCCAGCAGCACCCGGGACAGGGGAGGCACTGAAGCTTTCTTT.

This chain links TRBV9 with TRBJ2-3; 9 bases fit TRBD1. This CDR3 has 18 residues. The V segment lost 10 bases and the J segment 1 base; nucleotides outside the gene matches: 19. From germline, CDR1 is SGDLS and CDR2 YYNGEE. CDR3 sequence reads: CAQVLDRGVKLGTDTQYF. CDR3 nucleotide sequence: TGTGCCCAGGTGTTGGACAGGGGAGTTAAATTGGGCACAGATACGCAGTATTTT.

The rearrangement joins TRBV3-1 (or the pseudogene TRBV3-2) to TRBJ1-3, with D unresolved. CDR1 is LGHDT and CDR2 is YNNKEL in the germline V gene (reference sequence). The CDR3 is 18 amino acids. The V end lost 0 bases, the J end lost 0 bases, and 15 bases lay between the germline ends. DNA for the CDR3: TGTGCCAGCAGCCAAGATTATCCCGGGGTGAGCTCTGGAAACACCATATATTTT. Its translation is CASSQDYPGVSSGNTIYF.

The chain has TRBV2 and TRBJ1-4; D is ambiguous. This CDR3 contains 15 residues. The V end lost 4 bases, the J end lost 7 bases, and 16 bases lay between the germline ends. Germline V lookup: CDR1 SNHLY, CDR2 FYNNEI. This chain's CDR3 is CASSARSELREKLFF. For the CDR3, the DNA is TGTGCCAGCAGTGCCAGGTCGGAACTTCGTGAAAAACTGTTTTTT.

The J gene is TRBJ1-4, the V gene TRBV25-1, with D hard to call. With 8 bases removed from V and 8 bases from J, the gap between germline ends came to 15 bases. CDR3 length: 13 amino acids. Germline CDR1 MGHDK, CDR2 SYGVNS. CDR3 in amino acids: CASPLQAREKLFF. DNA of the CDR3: TGTGCCAGCCCTCTTCAGGCGAGAGAAAAACTGTTTTTT.

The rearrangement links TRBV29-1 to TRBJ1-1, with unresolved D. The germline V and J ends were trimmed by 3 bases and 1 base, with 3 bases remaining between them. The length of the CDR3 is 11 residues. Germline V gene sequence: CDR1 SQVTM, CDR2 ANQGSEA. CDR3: CSVDRNTEAFF. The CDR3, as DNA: TGCAGCGTTGACCGGAACACTGAAGCTTTCTTT.

The CDR3 loop reads CASSLVSGGRQGTQYF. DNA of the CDR3: TGTGCCAGCAGCTTAGTTAGCGGGGGGAGGCAGGGGACCCAGTACTTC. J is TRBJ2-5 and V is TRBV7-2; 10 bases fit TRBD2. V shed 1 base, J shed 7 bases, and the junction held 9 bases outside the gene matches. The germline V gene encodes CDR1 SGHTA and CDR2 FQGNSA. The CDR3 has 16 residues.

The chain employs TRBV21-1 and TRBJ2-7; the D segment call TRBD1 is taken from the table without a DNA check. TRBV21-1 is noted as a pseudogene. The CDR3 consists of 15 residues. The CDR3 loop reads CASSPRTGGPYEQYF. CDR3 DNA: TGTGCCAGCAGCCCCCGGACAGGGGGCCCCTACGAGCAGTACTTC.